This paragraph reports one T cell receptor beta chain. This specimen comes from a study of T cell responses to AZD1222 COVID-19 vaccine. Measured with immunoSEQ multiplex PCR; TCRdb has only the in-frame clones, and not every one. The sample carries fewer than 140,000 clones, about 92% recorded once. Second doses that came at about 4 or about 12 weeks were put together. Trimming took off 2 bases at V and 4 bases at J, with 17 bases between the two ends. In germline, CDR1 is LGHDT, CDR2 YNNKEL (reference sequence). The CDR3 is made up of 16 amino acids. The sample in question was peripheral blood, obtained 28 days after the second AZD1222 dose. The source is an adult who received the AZD1222 COVID-19 vaccine. The rearrangement joins TRBV3-1 (or the pseudogene TRBV3-2) to TRBJ1-1; D ambiguous. Here the CDR3 DNA reads TGTGCCAGCAGCCAATTGGGTCGGCCCCAGAGCACTGAAGCTTTCTTT. It translates to CASSQLGRPQSTEAFF.